Below, one T cell receptor (beta chain) is given with its context. What it recognizes is unknown. The sample originates from a study of cytomegalovirus exposure and HLA in healthy donors. The PCR used 60 Vbeta and 13 Jbeta primers. Using immunoSEQ multiplex PCR, the repertoire was profiled, and TCRdb retains in-frame clones only, with some absent. The sample has 150,000 to 200,000 clones, roughly 77% seen once; the top ten hold roughly 2.5%. General study points: Usually a TCR sequence was rare, but some public TCRs were found in many donors. The authors reported that TCR beta sequences could predict HLA-A and HLA-B alleles. These predictions were accurate for most subjects in the first cohort. Altogether, 150 or so TCR beta chains were recorded as cytomegalovirus-associated.

Unmatched junction bases numbered 14, after V lost 3 bases and J lost 4 bases. This CDR3 has 18 residues. Germline assignment: CDR1 MNHEY and CDR2 SMNVEV (reference sequence). Despite likely unrecorded immune exposures, the donors were nominally healthy at the time of sampling. The chain is built from TRBV27 and TRBJ2-7; 11 bases are a match to TRBD2. This clonotype was sampled from a woman aged 30 to 39 in good health and CMV-seropositive. The sequenced sample was PBMCs. The CDR3 sequence is CASSFQYPFGTSGYEQYF. The CDR3 nucleotides are TGTGCCAGCAGTTTCCAATATCCCTTCGGGACTAGCGGATACGAGCAGTACTTC.